Below are 16 T cell receptor beta chains sequenced from a single sample in a study of beta chain features in type 1 diabetes. The investigators reverse transcribed all of the isolated RNA, so they sequenced expressed TCRB transcripts. Measured with immunoSEQ multiplex PCR; TCRdb has only the in-frame clones, and not every one. The profile shows some 900,000 clones, roughly a sixth of them singletons. Sequencing was done on a sample of naive CD4+ T cells from blood. These receptors were collected from a woman under 30 in good health.

The chain combines TRBV4-3 with TRBJ1-2; D is possibly TRBD1 (6 bases). The germline CDR1 and CDR2 sequences are LGHNA and YSLEER. This CDR3 is built from 14 residues. V was pared by 4 bases and J by 6 bases, with 15 bases between. The CDR3, as DNA: TGCGCCAGCAGCCGGACGACAGGCATCGATGGCTACACCTTC. Translated, it gives CASSRTTGIDGYTF.

The rearrangement joins TRBV19 to TRBJ2-3, with D possibly TRBD1 on 5 matching bases. The germline V and J ends were trimmed by 7 bases and 0 bases, with 11 bases remaining between them. This CDR3 spans 14 amino acids. CDR1 and CDR2 from the germline V gene are LNHDA and SQIVND (reference sequence). The CDR3 loop reads CASKRQSSTDTQYF. The DNA for the CDR3 is TGTGCCAGTAAGAGACAGTCTAGCACAGATACGCAGTATTTT.

DNA for the CDR3: TGTGCCAGCAGCCCTCAGGGATCATCCTACGAGCAGTACTTC. Protein: CASSPQGSSYEQYF. The chain combines TRBV7-9 with TRBJ2-7, with D perhaps TRBD1 (5 bases). Trimming took 5 bases from V and 1 from J, leaving 12 bases between them. This CDR3 spans 14 amino acids. Per germline, CDR1 SEHNR and CDR2 FQNEAQ (reference sequence).

The rearrangement joins TRBV4-2 to TRBJ1-2; unclear D gene. CDR1 and CDR2 from the germline V gene are LGHNA and YNFKEQ. The CDR3 length is 15 residues. Trimming cost V 1 base and J 2 bases, with 11 bases left between them. The CDR3: CASSQVAGENYGYTF. The CDR3 DNA reads as TGTGCCAGCAGCCAAGTGGCAGGTGAGAACTATGGCTACACCTTC.

The chain links TRBV4-2 to TRBJ1-2; a weak D match, TRBD1 (5 bases). V was cut by 0 bases and J by 5 bases, with 16 bases left in between. Per the germline V gene, CDR1 is LGHNA and CDR2 is YNFKEQ. The CDR3 sequence is 16 residues long. Written as DNA, the CDR3 is TGTGCCAGCAGCCAAGATCGGTCGGACCGGGGGTATGGCTACACCTTC. Translating it yields CASSQDRSDRGYGYTF.

The V call is TRBV13, the J call TRBJ2-3, with unresolved D. Trimming removed 3 bases from V and 1 base from J, with 14 bases in between. The CDR3 runs 16 residues. The V gene's germline CDR1 is PRHDT and CDR2 FYEKMQ (reference sequence). The CDR3 spells CASSFSETSRTDTQYF. The CDR3 bases are TGTGCCAGCAGCTTTTCGGAGACCAGCCGCACAGATACGCAGTATTTT.

This chain joins TRBV25-1 and TRBJ2-5, with unresolved D. CDR1 MGHDK and CDR2 SYGVNS come from the germline V gene. The length of the CDR3 is 15 residues. Deletions cut 3 bases from V and 0 bases from J, with 11 bases between. The CDR3 nucleotides read TGTGCCAGCAGTGAGGGCAAGTCGTACCAAGAGACCCAGTACTTC. Its protein is CASSEGKSYQETQYF. The variable domain in full, completed from reference TRBV25-1 and TRBJ2-5, reads EADIYQTPRYLVIGTGKKITLECSQTMGHDKMYWYQQDPGMELHLIHYSYGVNSTEKGDLSSESTVSRIRTEHFPLTLESARPSHTSQYLCASSEGKSYQETQYFGPGTRLLVL.

The genes are TRBV27 and TRBJ1-2; 10 bases agree with TRBD1. V lost 6 bases to trimming and J lost 4 bases; unmatched junction nucleotides: 5. Germline CDR1 is MNHEY and CDR2 is SMNVEV (reference sequence). There are 14 residues in the CDR3. CDR3 protein: CASRRTGGSYGYTF. Here the CDR3 DNA reads TGTGCCAGCAGAAGGACAGGGGGTAGCTATGGCTACACCTTC.

The chain has TRBV5-1 and TRBJ2-6; tentatively, D is TRBD1 (6 bases). The length of the CDR3 is 15 residues. Germline CDR1 SGHRS, CDR2 YFSETQ. V lost 3 bases to trimming and J lost 0 bases, with 7 bases between them. Here the CDR3 DNA reads TGCGCCAGCAGCTGGGACAACTCTGGGGCCAACGTCCTGACTTTC. It codes for CASSWDNSGANVLTF.

This clone occurred a few times. The chain recombines TRBV20-1 with TRBJ2-5; D is unresolved. CDR1 and CDR2 (germline): DFQATT, SNEGSKA (reference sequence). The CDR3 contains 10 residues. Trimming left V 7 bases short and J 4 bases short, with 7 bases between. CDR3 region: CSVSRETQYF. The CDR3 bases are TGCAGTGTGTCACGAGAGACCCAGTACTTC.

The sample holds a few counts of this clone. The rearrangement uses TRBV4-1 and TRBJ2-7; D is unclear. This CDR3 has 16 residues. The V gene's germline CDR1 is MGHRA and CDR2 YSYEKL. The V end was cut by 0 bases, the J end by 2 bases, with 14 bases between. The CDR3 sequence is CASSQDLIGRTYEQYF. Written as DNA, the CDR3 is TGCGCCAGCAGCCAAGATCTTATTGGCAGGACCTACGAGCAGTACTTC.

This clone has more than one count but fewer than ten. The rearrangement uses TRBV5-1 and TRBJ2-1, with D hard to call. The CDR3 length is 15 residues. Germline values: CDR1 SGHRS, CDR2 YFSETQ. Between the trimmed V and J ends, which lost 0 bases and 6 bases, there was a span of 13 bases. CDR3 amino acids: CASSLGGSGTNEQFF. CDR3 bases: TGCGCCAGCAGCTTGGGTGGGTCCGGAACCAATGAGCAGTTCTTC.

This clone has only a few counts. This may be a read error: a much more frequent sequence differs by one nucleotide. Other DNA sequences in the sample encode the same CDR3. This chain uses TRBV5-6 with TRBJ2-5; D is uncertain. The CDR3 has 11 amino acids. Germline V gives CDR1 SGHDT, CDR2 YYEEEE. V was clipped by 2 bases and J by 1 base, with 0 bases between them. The CDR3 DNA reads as TGTGCCAGCAGCTTCCAAGAGACCCAGTACTTC. This gives the protein CASSFQETQYF.

The V gene is TRBV7-2, the J gene TRBJ1-1; D perhaps matches TRBD1 (6 bases). CDR3 length: 13 residues. Germline V lookup: CDR1 SGHTA, CDR2 FQGNSA. V was pared by 7 bases and J by 1 base, with 10 bases between. DNA of the CDR3: TGTGCCAGCAAGGAACAGGGGAACACTGAAGCTTTCTTT. It is translated as CASKEQGNTEAFF.

A few counts support this clone. The rearrangement uses TRBV19 and TRBJ1-2, with D possibly TRBD1 on 6 matching bases. CDR3 length: 14 residues. Per germline, CDR1 LNHDA and CDR2 SQIVND (reference sequence). The V gene lost 5 bases and the J gene lost 4 bases, with 14 bases spanning the gap. Here the CDR3 reads CASSGEGQSYGYTF. The CDR3 coding sequence is TGTGCCAGTAGTGGGGAAGGACAGAGCTATGGCTACACCTTC.

This clone was observed a handful of times. V and J are TRBV7-2 and TRBJ2-1, with 7 bases that match TRBD2. Germline values: CDR1 SGHTA, CDR2 FQGNSA. CDR3 length: 14 amino acids. Losses at the gene ends were 5 bases for V and 5 bases for J; bases not matched to a gene: 6. CDR3 loop: CASSPQGLHNEQFF. The CDR3 region has the DNA TGTGCCAGCAGCCCCCAGGGACTACACAATGAGCAGTTCTTC.